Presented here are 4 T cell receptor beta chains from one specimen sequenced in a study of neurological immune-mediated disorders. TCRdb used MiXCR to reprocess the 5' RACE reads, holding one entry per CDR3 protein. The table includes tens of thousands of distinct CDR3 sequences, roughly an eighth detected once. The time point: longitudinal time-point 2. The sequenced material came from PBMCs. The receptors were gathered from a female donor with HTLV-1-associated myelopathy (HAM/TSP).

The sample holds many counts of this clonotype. This CDR3 reads CASSLGGGKGYTF. The CDR3 nucleotides read TGCGCCAGCAGCCTAGGAGGGGGGAAAGGCTACACCTTC. The chain links TRBV5-1 to TRBJ1-2; TRBD1 is a possible D gene (6 bases). The CDR3 consists of 13 residues. Trimming took off 4 bases at V and 8 bases at J, with 15 bases between the two ends. CDR1 and CDR2 from the germline V gene are SGHRS and YFSETQ. The variable domain in full, completed from reference TRBV5-1 and TRBJ1-2, reads KAGVTQTPRYLIKTRGQQVTLSCSPISGHRSVSWYQQTPGQGLQFLFEYFSETQRNKGNFPGRFSGRQFSNSRSEMNVSTLELGDSALYLCASSLGGGKGYTFGSGTRLTVV.

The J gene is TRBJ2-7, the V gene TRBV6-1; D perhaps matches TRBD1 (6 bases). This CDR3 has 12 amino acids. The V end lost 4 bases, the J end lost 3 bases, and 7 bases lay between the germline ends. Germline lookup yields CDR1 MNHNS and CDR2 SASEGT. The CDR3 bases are TGTGCCAGCAGTGGACAGGTCTACGAGCAGTACTTC. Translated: CASSGQVYEQYF.

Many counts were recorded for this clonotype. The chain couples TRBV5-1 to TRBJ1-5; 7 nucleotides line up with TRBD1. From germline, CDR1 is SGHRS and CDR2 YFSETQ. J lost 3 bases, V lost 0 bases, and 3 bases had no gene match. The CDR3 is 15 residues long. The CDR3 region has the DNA TGCGCCAGCAGCTTGGAGGGACAGATCAATCAGCCCCAGCATTTT. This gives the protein CASSLEGQINQPQHF.

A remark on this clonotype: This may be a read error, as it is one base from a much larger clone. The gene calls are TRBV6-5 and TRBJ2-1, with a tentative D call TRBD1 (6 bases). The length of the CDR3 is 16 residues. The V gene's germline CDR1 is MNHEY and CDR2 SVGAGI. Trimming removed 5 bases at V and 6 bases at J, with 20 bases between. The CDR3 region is CASSKYRDTVCNEQFF. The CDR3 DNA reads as TGTGCCAGCAGTAAATACCGGGACACCGTGTGCAATGAGCAGTTCTTC.